In its sample, the clone carrying this T cell receptor beta chain was seen many times. What it recognizes is unknown. The sample comes from a study of CD8+CD57+ T cells in acquired aplastic anemia. Study outcomes and limitations: Patients and controls were not found to differ significantly in CD8+ Simpson's diversity.

Whoever was chosen for sequencing had shown CD8+CD57+ cell expansion by flow cytometry. Diagnosis of severe acquired aplastic anemia applied to all patients. No therapy had been given to the patients at the time of blood sampling. Researchers used genomic DNA as the template to profile TCR beta VDJ and CDR3. Each CDR3 protein is one row after TCRdb ran MiXCR on the reads. In the table there are fewer than 250,000 distinct CDR3 sequences, around 45% of which are singletons. The CDR3 loop spans 12 amino acids. The germline gives CDR1 SGDLS, CDR2 YYNGEE. Between the trimmed V and J ends, which lost 0 bases and 6 bases, there was a span of 1 base.

Source material: sorted CD4+, CD8+, or CD8+CD57+ T cells (not recorded which) from PBMCs. The clonotype comes from a human donor with aplastic anemia. The V call is TRBV9, the J call TRBJ1-6; D unresolved. CDR3 in DNA: TGTGCCAGCAGCGTAGGTAATTCACCCCTCCACTTT. Protein product: CASSVGNSPLHF.